This T cell receptor beta chain was captured by sequencing in a study of T cells after yellow fever vaccination. Background on the study: It was SMART-Seq v4 Ultra Low Input that prepared the fractions with low cell numbers. Findings and caveats of the study: Of the clonotypes, a small share occurred in both CD4 and CD8 compartments. Contaminating bulk clonotypes could be abundant in FACS-sorted repertoires. Compared with primary, the secondary response was weaker and peaked at day 5, not 15.

The sample holds a few counts of this clonotype. The target antigen is unknown. TCRdb reprocessed the 5' RACE reads via MiXCR and lists one record per CDR3 protein. The sample holds approximately 260,000 distinct CDR3 sequences, approximately 5.2% seen once. Specimen: CD4+ T cells sorted from PBMCs, collected on the day of the yellow fever booster vaccination. The clonotype was recovered from a man aged 18 to 30 who received the YFV17D yellow fever vaccine.

CDR3: CASSEDILAGIETQYF. DNA of the CDR3: TGTGCCAGCAGTGAGGACATACTAGCGGGGATAGAGACCCAGTACTTC. This chain joins TRBV2 and TRBJ2-5, with 10 bases lining up with TRBD2. The V segment lost 3 bases and the J segment 4 bases; nucleotides outside the gene matches: 8. In germline, CDR1 is SNHLY, CDR2 FYNNEI. The CDR3 runs to 16 residues.